This T cell receptor (beta chain) emerged from a study of shared clonotypes between healthy human individuals. Study-level findings and limits: For sorted subsets, rarefaction showed incomplete sequencing despite large depth.

TCRdb's table, derived via immunoSEQ multiplex PCR, lists solely in-frame clones and lacks some. The sample has about a million clones; 60% to 85% are singletons. This CDR3 has 19 residues. CDR1 is SGHAT and CDR2 is FQNNGV in the germline V gene. V shed 5 bases and J shed 2 bases, with 26 bases lying between them. This clone was found many times. Its matching antigen is unknown. The sample taken for sequencing was memory CD4+ T cells from PBMCs. Subset in this sample: CD45RA-negative fraction. This TCR was recovered from a young man in good health. Some clones in this sample may be carry-over from other donors' samples. The gene calls are TRBV11-2 and TRBJ2-3; possible D gene TRBD2, 6 bases. CDR3 DNA: TGTGCCAGCAGCCGCGAAGTCCGGGGTCATAGCGGAGCCACAGATACGCAGTATTTT. Protein: CASSREVRGHSGATDTQYF.